Presented here are 2 T cell receptor beta chains from one specimen sequenced in a study of T cells after yellow fever vaccination. From the 5' RACE reads, TCRdb called clonotypes with MiXCR, one entry per CDR3 protein. The repertoire holds 620,000 or so distinct CDR3 sequences, with roughly an eighth as singletons. The starting material was PBMCs, obtained on the day of the yellow fever booster vaccination. These receptors all stem from a man in his thirties or forties who received the YFV17D yellow fever vaccine.

The sample holds a few counts of this clonotype. The gene calls are TRBV28 and TRBJ1-1; D is unclear. Germline values: CDR1 MDHEN, CDR2 SYDVKM. CDR3 length: 13 amino acids. Trimming removed 4 bases from V and 0 bases from J, with 6 bases in between. The CDR3, as DNA: TGTGCCAGCAGTTATTCCATGAACACTGAAGCTTTCTTT. This translates into CASSYSMNTEAFF.

The V call is TRBV3-1, the J call TRBJ2-2; D is possibly TRBD1 (6 bases). This CDR3 has 10 amino acids. Germline-derived CDR1 and CDR2 are LGHDT and YNNKEL (reference sequence). With 10 bases removed from V and 6 bases from J, the gap between germline ends came to 6 bases. CDR3 nucleotide sequence: TGTGCCACAGGGGCCGGGGAGCTGTTTTTT. Its protein product is CATGAGELFF.